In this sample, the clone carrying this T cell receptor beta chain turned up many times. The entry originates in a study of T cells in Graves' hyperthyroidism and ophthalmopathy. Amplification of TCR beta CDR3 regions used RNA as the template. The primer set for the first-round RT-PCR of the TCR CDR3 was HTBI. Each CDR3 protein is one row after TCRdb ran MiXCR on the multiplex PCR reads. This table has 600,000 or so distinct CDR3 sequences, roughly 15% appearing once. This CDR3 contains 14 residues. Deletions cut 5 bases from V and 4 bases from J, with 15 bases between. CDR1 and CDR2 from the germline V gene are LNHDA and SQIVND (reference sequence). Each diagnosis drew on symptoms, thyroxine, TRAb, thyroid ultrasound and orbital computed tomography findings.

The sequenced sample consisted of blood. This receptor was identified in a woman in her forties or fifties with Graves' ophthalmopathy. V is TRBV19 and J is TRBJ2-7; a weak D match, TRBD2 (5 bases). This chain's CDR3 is CASSVGERSYEQYF. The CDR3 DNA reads TGTGCCAGTAGTGTGGGAGAAAGGTCTTACGAGCAGTACTTC.